A single sample is the source of the 4 T cell receptor beta chains below, sequenced in a study of CD8+ T cells in alopecia areata. Isolated RNA was reverse transcribed into cDNA used as the sequencing template. Clones were read by immunoSEQ multiplex PCR, and TCRdb kept only the in-frame ones, dropping some. Here the sample spans under 250,000 clones, more than 50% being singletons. The sample comprised CD8+ T cells sorted from blood. The receptors derive from a human donor in good health.

The chain couples TRBV7-9 to TRBJ2-7, with D possibly being TRBD1 (6 bases). Germline CDR1 SEHNR, CDR2 FQNEAQ (reference sequence). The germline V and J ends were trimmed by 3 bases and 8 bases, with 11 bases remaining between them. CDR3 length: 12 residues. The CDR3 DNA sequence: TGTGCCAGCAGCTTTTGGCAGGGGAAGCAGTACTTC. Amino acid sequence: CASSFWQGKQYF. The full variable domain, rest sourced from reference TRBV7-9 and TRBJ2-7, is DTGVSQNPRHKITKRGQNVTFRCDPISEHNRLYWYRQTLGQGPEFLTYFQNEAQLEKSRLLSDRFSAERPKGSFSTLEIQRTEQGDSAMYLCASSFWQGKQYFGPGTRLTVT.

The chain links TRBV5-1 to TRBJ2-2; D not resolved. V lost 2 bases to trimming and J lost 6 bases, with 8 bases between them. This CDR3 region has 13 residues. From germline, CDR1 is SGHRS and CDR2 YFSETQ. The chain's CDR3 is CASSFAGPGELFF. The CDR3 region has the DNA TGCGCCAGCAGCTTTGCCGGACCCGGGGAGCTGTTTTTT.

The chain links TRBV7-8 to TRBJ1-3; 7 positions agree with TRBD1. Germline V lookup: CDR1 SGHVS, CDR2 FQNEAQ. The ends lost 4 bases at V and 8 bases at J; junction bases unmatched: 8. The length of the CDR3 is 14 residues. Here the CDR3 DNA reads TGTGCCAGCAGCTCCCCCAACAGGGGTGACACCATATATTTT. As protein: CASSSPNRGDTIYF.

This clone was seen only a few times. This rearrangement joins TRBV7-9 to TRBJ2-1; D uncertain. There are 10 residues in the CDR3. CDR1 is SEHNR and CDR2 is FQNEAQ in the germline V gene (reference sequence). V was clipped by 4 bases and J by 6 bases, with 1 base between them. CDR3 loop: CASSSNEQFF. In nucleotides, the CDR3 is TGTGCCAGCAGCTCCAATGAGCAGTTCTTC.